The T cell receptor (beta chain) described here comes from a study of regulatory T cells in long-lasting Graves disease. V trimming: 1 base; J trimming: 7 bases; junction bases outside the gene matches: 6. Germline lookup yields CDR1 MDHEN and CDR2 SYDVKM. The CDR3 is 16 residues long. Study-wide points: Possibly, too few samples lowered accuracy. Those with persistent Graves' had less TCR diversity than newly diagnosed patients.

In building TCR beta libraries, iRepertoire HTBI primers were used together with Arm-PCR of CDR3 regions. TCRdb passed the multiplex PCR reads through MiXCR, listing each CDR3 protein once. Altogether 500,000 to 800,000 distinct CDR3 sequences are present, 30% being singletons, with the ten largest covering 35% to 55%. This clonotype was found a few times. Its target is unknown. Time point here: persistent/refractory GD, antithyroid drugs over 5 years with positive TRAb. Isolated PBMC RNA provided the starting material for the TCR library. The chain recombines TRBV28 with TRBJ1-4; 10 nucleotides match TRBD1. The receptor's source is a female donor with Graves disease. Here the sequenced sample was peripheral blood mononuclear cells (PBMCs), taken when the disease was refractory, from a patient treated with antithyroid drugs. CDR3 amino acids: CASSLSGQGPGEKLFF. In DNA, the CDR3 is TGTGCCAGCAGTTTATCGGGACAGGGGCCTGGTGAAAAACTGTTTTTT. Drawing the rest from reference TRBV28 and TRBJ1-4, the complete variable domain is DVKVTQSSRYLVKRTGEKVFLECVQDMDHENMFWYRQDPGLGLRLIYFSYDVKMKEKGDIPEGYSVSREKKERFSLILESASTNQTSMYLCASSLSGQGPGEKLFFGSGTQLSVL.